This T cell receptor beta chain was found in a study of beta chain features in type 1 diabetes. In the study overall: Summed over all samples, the examined sorted cells came to 85 million to 130 million. Overall study results and limits: Whether HLA type affects TCRB rearrangement stayed undetermined in the present work.

About this clone: The antigen is not known.

The length of the CDR3 is 15 residues. The germline CDR1 and CDR2 sequences are SGDLS and YYNGEE. V was clipped by 4 bases and J by 6 bases; unmatched bases: 9. Of the isolated RNA, all was reverse transcribed, and so the sequenced material was expressed TCRB transcripts. Generated by immunoSEQ multiplex PCR, the TCRdb table keeps only in-frame clones and is missing some. This sample has just over 600,000 clones; about 14% occur once, and the top ten carry about 0.086%. This rearrangement joins TRBV9 to TRBJ2-7; TRBD1 matches at 11 bases. Sequencing was carried out using naive CD4+ T cells from blood. This sequence originates from a man aged 18 to 29 in good health. The CDR3, as DNA: TGTGCCAGCAGCCCCACGGGGGACAGGGGGGTCGAGCAGTACTTC. It codes for CASSPTGDRGVEQYF. Full variable domain (missing parts from reference TRBV9 and TRBJ2-7): DSGVTQTPKHLITATGQRVTLRCSPRSGDLSVYWYQQSLDQGLQFLIQYYNGEERAKGNILERFSAQQFPDLHSELNLSSLELGDSALYFCASSPTGDRGVEQYFGPGTRLTVT.